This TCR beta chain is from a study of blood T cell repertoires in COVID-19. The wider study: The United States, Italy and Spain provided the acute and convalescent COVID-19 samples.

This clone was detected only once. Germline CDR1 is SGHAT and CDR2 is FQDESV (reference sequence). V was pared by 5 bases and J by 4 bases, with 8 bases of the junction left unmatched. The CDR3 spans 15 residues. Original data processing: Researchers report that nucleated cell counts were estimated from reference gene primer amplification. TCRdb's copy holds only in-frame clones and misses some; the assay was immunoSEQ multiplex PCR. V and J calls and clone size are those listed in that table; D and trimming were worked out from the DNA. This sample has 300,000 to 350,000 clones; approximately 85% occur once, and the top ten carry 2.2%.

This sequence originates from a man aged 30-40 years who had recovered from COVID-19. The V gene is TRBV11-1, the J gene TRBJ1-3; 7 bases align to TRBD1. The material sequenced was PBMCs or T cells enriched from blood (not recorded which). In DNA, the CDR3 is TGTGCCAGCAGCCGTACGACAGGGCCCGGAAACACCATATATTTT. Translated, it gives CASSRTTGPGNTIYF.